The clone carrying this TCR beta chain was counted a few times. This entry is derived from a study of T cells in Graves' hyperthyroidism and ophthalmopathy. Trimming removed 5 bases from V and 5 bases from J; junction bases left unmatched: 3. The CDR3 consists of 13 residues. The germline gives CDR1 LNHDA, CDR2 SQIVND (reference sequence). Authors of the study amplified TCR beta CDR3 regions from RNA transcripts. A set of HTBI primers served as the primers for a first-round RT-PCR of the TCR CDR3. MiXCR, applied by TCRdb to the multiplex PCR reads, yields one record per CDR3 protein. This sample has 500,000 to 700,000 distinct CDR3 sequences, with around 15% found just once.

Sample: blood. The J gene is TRBJ2-5, the V gene TRBV19; 9 nucleotides agree with TRBD1. The sequence was obtained from a woman aged 18-30 years with Graves' hyperthyroidism. CDR3 coding DNA: TGTGCCAGTAGTGGACAGGGGAAGGAGACCCAGTACTTC. This codes for CASSGQGKETQYF. Drawing the rest from reference TRBV19 and TRBJ2-5, the complete variable domain is DGGITQSPKYLFRKEGQNVTLSCEQNLNHDAMYWYRQDPGQGLRLIYYSQIVNDFQKGDIAEGYSVSREKKESFPLTVTSAQKNPTAFYLCASSGQGKETQYFGPGTRLLVL.